The source of this TCR beta chain is a study of vaccination and CD4 T cells after COVID-19 (dated by TCRdb to between 2021 and 2024). Study-wide context: The convalescent cohort included six males and four females, with two Hispanic individuals, seven Caucasians, two Asians and one multiracial person. Participants received two doses of either the Pfizer-BioNTech BNT162b2 vaccine (n=8) or the Moderna mRNA-1273 vaccine (n=2). Post-COVID blood samples were collected from convalescent patients a median of roughly 100 days after diagnosis, with a range of about 35 to 180 days. The time from the second vaccine dose to post-vaccine blood sampling had a median of roughly 79 days and ranged from about 14 to 241 days. The cultures were stimulated with overlapping spike peptide pools from SARS-CoV-2 and from the common cold coronaviruses HCoV-NL63, HCoV-OC43 and HCoV-229E. Control cultures used a CEFX viral epitope pool as positive control, an HIV-1 Nef peptide pool as negative control, or no peptide. In 9 to 11 COVID-19 convalescent patients and a few infection-naive healthy vaccine recipients, researchers compared the spike-specific CD4+ TCR repertoire from before mRNA vaccination with the repertoire from after. At the TCR clonotype level, an earlier paper using these donors assessed memory CD4+ T cell crossreactivity between SARS-CoV-2 and common cold coronavirus spike proteins. The research as a whole found: An increase in the median number of SARS-CoV-2-reactive clonotypes from around 20 after infection to roughly 38 after vaccination was observed, but the change was not found to be significant. Of the vaccine-specific clones in convalescent patients, 304 of 307, or nearly all, reacted only to SARS-CoV-2 spike and did not cross-react with common cold coronaviruses. Only a relatively small number of convalescent patients were included in the study, and early timepoints following natural infection were not analyzed. In convalescent patients, a median around 90% of post-vaccine SARS-CoV-2-reactive clones were detected only after vaccination, suggesting vaccine-specific priming.

Per the publication, the treatment or condition label means: approximately nine-day PBMC culture with coronavirus spike peptide pools or control peptides (ViraFEST assay). CD4+ T cells from unexposed donors were collected before the COVID-19 pandemic (2011-2018). The study used the ViraFEST assay, which expanded antigen-specific T cells with peptide pools and then identified expanded clonotypes by TCR sequencing. Each well held approximately 2 million PBMCs cultured in IMDM containing approximately 5% human AB serum and approximately 9.4 IU/ml IL-2, with around 9.7 ug/ml peptide pools added. On days 3 and 7, half of the culture medium was replaced with fresh IL-2-containing medium. Once the cells had been in culture for less than 11 days, the EasySep CD4+ T cell isolation kit was used to isolate CD4+ T cells by negative selection. As far as cell numbers permitted, CD4+ T cells from unexposed donors were tested for reactivity against SARS-CoV-2 S and N as well as four spike pools from common cold coronaviruses. Ficoll-Paque Plus gradient centrifugation was used to isolate PBMCs from whole blood, and the isolated PBMCs were then either used fresh or cryopreserved at -140C. Each culture condition was generally run in triplicate wells. Leukapheresis product for the unexposed donors was purchased commercially.

Receptors were amplified or captured by PCR. At the Johns Hopkins FTIC core, DNA from the cultured CD4+ T cells underwent TCR sequencing with the Oncomine TCR Beta short-read assay. Genomic DNA was extracted from the cultured CD4+ T cells with the QIAamp micro DNA kit. Oncomine TCR Beta libraries from cultured CD4+ T cells were pooled with unique dual indexes and sequenced on an Illumina iSeq 100. The source study handled its data this way. Non-productive sequences were removed, and CDR3s not starting with C, not ending with F or W, or shorter than 7 amino acids were discarded. Antigen-specific clonotypes were identified using the MANAFEST web application through comparison of peptide-stimulated wells with reference and other culture wells. An FDR below 0.05, an odds ratio above 5, and a productive frequency above 0.1% in at least two of three replicate wells were required for clones to be considered positive. Cross-reactive clonotypes were defined as significantly expanded in both SARS-CoV-2 spike wells and at least one common cold coronavirus spike condition. CDR3 homology was assessed with Levenshtein distances (stringdist) and unrooted phylogenetic trees (ape) in R version 3.6.1. Using fastp at Q25 and MiXCR, TCRdb reprocessed the public reads and kept productive beta chains. A single entry per CDR3 protein holds the most common genes and DNA from its merged rows. These V and J calls are TCRdb output, not the study's own analysis. The sample includes about 5,100 distinct CDR3 sequences, with about three fifths observed a single time. Jointly, the top ten make up about 32% of the sample.

On this clonotype: Its antigen is not yet known. Base qualities are not at hand, and no much larger clone is one base apart.

The receptor was derived from a human donor in good health. The sample consisted of CD4+ T cells from blood, cultured in vitro.

The DNA sequence is TGCAGTGCCGGGGCCTCTACTAACTATGGCTACACCTTC. Translation gives CSAGASTNYGYTF. The V and J segments used are TRBV20-1 and TRBJ1-2, with a tentative D gene TRBD1 over 5 matching bases. Between the V and J ends, shortened by 6 bases and 0 bases respectively, the junction contains 11 bases. Reading the germline V gene (reference sequence) gives CDR1 DFQATT and CDR2 SNEGSKA. The CDR3, cysteine through phenylalanine, is 13 amino acids long. Only the CDR3 DNA stays, 39 bases, in frame from base 1.